This T cell receptor beta chain emerged from a study of cytomegalovirus exposure and HLA in healthy donors. General study points: Overall, approximately 180 TCR beta chains were annotated as cytomegalovirus-associated.

Trimming stripped 8 bases from V and 6 bases from J, with 13 bases between. The V gene's germline CDR1 is MDHEN and CDR2 SYDVKM. The CDR3 is made up of 12 amino acids. Assay used: immunoSEQ multiplex PCR; TCRdb lists only in-frame clones, some missing. The table lists roughly 280,000 clones, approximately 86% of them singletons, with approximately 1% in the top ten. About this clone itself: The antigen is undetermined.

The sequenced material came from PBMCs. The genes are TRBV28 and TRBJ1-2; no definite D call. The sequence was obtained from a woman under 30 in good health and CMV-seronegative. CDR3 amino acids: CASGRRVNGYTF. DNA for the CDR3: TGTGCCAGCGGAAGACGGGTTAATGGCTACACCTTC.